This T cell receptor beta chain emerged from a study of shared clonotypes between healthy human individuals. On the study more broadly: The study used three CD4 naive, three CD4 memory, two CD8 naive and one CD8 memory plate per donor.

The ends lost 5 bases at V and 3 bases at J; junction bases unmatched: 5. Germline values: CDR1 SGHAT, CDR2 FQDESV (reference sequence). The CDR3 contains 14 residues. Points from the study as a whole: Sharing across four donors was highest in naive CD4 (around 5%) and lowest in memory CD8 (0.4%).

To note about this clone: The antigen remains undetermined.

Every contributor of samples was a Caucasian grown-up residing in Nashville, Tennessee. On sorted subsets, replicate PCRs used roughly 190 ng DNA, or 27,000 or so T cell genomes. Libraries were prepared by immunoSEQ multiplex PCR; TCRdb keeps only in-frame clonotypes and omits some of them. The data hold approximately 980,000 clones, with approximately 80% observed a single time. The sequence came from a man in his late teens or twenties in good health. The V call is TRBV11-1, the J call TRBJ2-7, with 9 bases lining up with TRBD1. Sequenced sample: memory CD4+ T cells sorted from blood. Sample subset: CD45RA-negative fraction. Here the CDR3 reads CASSPGQGIYEQYF. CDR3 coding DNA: TGTGCCAGCAGCCCAGGACAGGGGATCTACGAGCAGTACTTC.